This TCR beta chain was retrieved from a study of identifying expanded T cells in peripheral blood. Regarding this clone: Its antigen is not identified.

Trimming left V 3 bases short and J 0 bases short, with 9 bases between. Germline CDR1 and CDR2: SQVTM and ANQGSEA. The CDR3 contains 14 residues. During the collection period, no donor immune events like infections were recorded. Method: immunoSEQ multiplex PCR; TCRdb's copy keeps in-frame clones and lacks some. Found here are approximately 97,000 clones, about 91% of them singletons; the top ten hold 14%. Study results and caveats: Variance in clone template counts between roughly two-week samples significantly increased with total template count across all healthy donors.

V gene TRBV29-1 combines with J gene TRBJ2-1; tentatively, D is TRBD1 (5 bases). Material: blood. The TCR was taken from a person aged 18 to 70 in good health. The CDR3 sequence is CSVDQGLSYNEQFF. In nucleotides, the CDR3 is TGCAGCGTTGACCAGGGCCTCTCCTACAATGAGCAGTTCTTC.